This is a list of T cell receptor beta chains from one sample in a study of T cell responses to AZD1222 COVID-19 vaccine. The table came from immunoSEQ multiplex PCR; TCRdb's copy has only in-frame clones and leaves some out. The data contain some 180,000 clones, approximately 92% of them seen just once; the ten biggest clones take up over 9.5%. The sequenced sample was peripheral blood, obtained on day 0 of AZD1222 vaccination. These TCRs come from an adult in good health. Each CDR3 is given with its conserved first and last residue. The D gene is left open where the match is weak. Rows give clone size only sometimes, using once, few, many, or a class for an expanded clone.

d_call j_call v_call clone_size cdr3_length cdr3_nt cdr3_aa
TRBD1 TRBJ2-5 TRBV29-1 NA 15 TGCAGCGTTGCTACCGGGACAGGGTTGGGGGAGACCCAGTACTTC CSVATGTGLGETQYF
NA TRBJ1-1 TRBV11-2 NA 12 TGTGCCAGCAGCTTAGGGGACACTGAAGCTTTCTTT CASSLGDTEAFF
TRBD1 TRBJ2-2 TRBV7-2 NA 14 TGTGCCAGCAGCACGGGACAGGGGCACGGGGAGCTGTTTTTT CASSTGQGHGELFF
NA TRBJ1-2 TRBV6-1 NA 13 TGTGCCAGCAGTGAAGACAGGTTGAAAGGCTACACCTTC CASSEDRLKGYTF
NA TRBJ2-2 TRBV2 NA 12 TGTGCCAGCATTGGCTCCCCCGGGGAGCTGTTTTTT CASIGSPGELFF
NA TRBJ1-5 TRBV7-2 NA 14 TGTGCCAGCAGCCTTGACGGGCGCAATCAGCCCCAGCATTTT CASSLDGRNQPQHF
NA TRBJ1-2 TRBV15 NA 15 TGTGCCACCAGCAGGGCTGAGGGGTTCGGGGATGGCTACACCTTC CATSRAEGFGDGYTF
NA TRBJ1-1 TRBV19 NA 16 TGTGCCAGTAGAGACAGCCGCTTATTCATGAACACTGAAGCTTTCTTT CASRDSRLFMNTEAFF
NA TRBJ2-7 TRBV27 NA 14 TGTGCCAGCAGTTTAGGGTACAGCTCCTACGAGCAGTACTTC CASSLGYSSYEQYF
NA TRBJ1-2 TRBV24-1 NA 17 TGTGCCACCAGAGGAACAGGCGGACGAGGGACTGACTATGGCTACACCTTC CATRGTGGRGTDYGYTF
NA TRBJ1-1 TRBV9 NA 14 TGTGCCAGCAGCGTAGCGGGCAGAGACACTGAAGCTTTCTTT CASSVAGRDTEAFF
TRBD1 TRBJ1-1 TRBV9 NA 16 TGTGCCAGCAGCTTAGGACAGGATCGGGTGAACACTGAAGCTTTCTTT CASSLGQDRVNTEAFF
NA TRBJ2-2 TRBV11-3 NA 16 TGTGCCAGCAGGCACTCACGAACACAGGGCACCGGGGAGCTGTTTTTT CASRHSRTQGTGELFF
NA TRBJ1-5 TRBV3-1/TRBV3-2 NA 13 TGTGCCAGCAGCCAGGGAGTTAGTCAGCCCCAGCATTTT CASSQGVSQPQHF
NA TRBJ2-1 TRBV10-1 NA 15 TGCGCCACCAGTTCAGCAGAGGGGCGAAGTATTGAGCAGTTCTTC CATSSAEGRSIEQFF
TRBD1 TRBJ1-1 TRBV7-9 NA 15 TGTGCCAGCAGCTCCACAGGGGGGACGAACACTGAAGCTTTCTTT CASSSTGGTNTEAFF
NA TRBJ1-5 TRBV12-3/TRBV12-4 NA 13 TGTGCCAGCAGTCCCGCCTCGATTCAGCCCCAGCATTTT CASSPASIQPQHF
NA TRBJ1-5 TRBV3-1/TRBV3-2 once 15 TGTGCCAGCAGCCAAGATCTCGCACACAATCAGCCCCAGCATTTT CASSQDLAHNQPQHF
NA TRBJ1-2 TRBV28 once 16 TGTGCCAGCAGTCCGCCTTTGTCAGGAACCGTCTATGGCTACACCTTC CASSPPLSGTVYGYTF
NA TRBJ2-3 TRBV7-2 NA 15 TGTGCCAGCAGCTTAGAGGGTTATAGCACAGATACGCAGTATTTT CASSLEGYSTDTQYF
NA TRBJ2-5 TRBV6-2/TRBV6-3 NA 16 TGTGCCAGCAGCCCCTCCTGGACGCCCGCCGGAGAGACCCAGTACTTC CASSPSWTPAGETQYF
NA TRBJ1-1 TRBV19 NA 11 TGTGCCAGCAGGGGATACACTGAAGCTTTCTTT CASRGYTEAFF
NA TRBJ2-1 TRBV6-1 once 17 TGTGCCAGCAGTGAGTCCCCCAATTGGGGGGCGATCAATGAGCAGTTCTTC CASSESPNWGAINEQFF
NA TRBJ2-1 TRBV19 NA 17 TGTGCCAGTAGTATAGACGGGGCCAGGGCTTGGACCAATGAGCAGTTCTTC CASSIDGARAWTNEQFF
TRBD1 TRBJ1-5 TRBV24-1 NA 15 TGTGCCACCAGTGATCCCGGACAGGGTGTACAGCCCCAGCATTTT CATSDPGQGVQPQHF
TRBD1 TRBJ1-6 TRBV5-1 NA 16 TGCGCCAGCAGCTTTCTAGGAAGGGGGCTTAATTCACCCCTCCACTTT CASSFLGRGLNSPLHF
NA TRBJ1-1 TRBV5-4 NA 15 TGTGCCAGCAGCTTGGCCGAGGGAGGGGCTTTGGAAGCTTTCTTT CASSLAEGGALEAFF
TRBD1 TRBJ1-1 TRBV19 once 11 TGTGCCAGTAGTATGACAGGGGGGACTTTCTTT CASSMTGGTFF
NA TRBJ1-1 TRBV9 NA 11 TGTGCTTCATCGGGAGGTACTGAAGCTTTCTTT CASSGGTEAFF
TRBD2 TRBJ2-1 TRBV9 NA 16 TGTGCCAGCAGCGTGGATCATCGGGGGGGCAACAATGAGCAGTTCTTC CASSVDHRGGNNEQFF